This entry lists 4 T cell receptor beta chains sequenced from one sample in a study of blood T cell repertoires in COVID-19. Generated by immunoSEQ multiplex PCR, the TCRdb table keeps only in-frame clones and is missing some. Here the sample spans 180,000 or so clones, about 80% being singletons. Sequencing was done on a sample of PBMCs or T cells enriched from blood (not recorded which). Receptors were obtained from a man aged 35 to 55 who had recovered from COVID-19.

This sequence joins TRBV11-3 and TRBJ2-1; 7 bases line up with TRBD2. Germline V lookup: CDR1 SGHNT, CDR2 YENEEA. The CDR3 loop spans 17 amino acids. After removal of 4 bases from V and 3 bases from J, the junction contained 12 bases not matched to a gene. CDR3 loop: CASSSREAGAYYNEQFF. The DNA for the CDR3 is TGTGCCAGCAGCTCCCGCGAGGCGGGAGCTTACTACAATGAGCAGTTCTTC.

V gene TRBV4-1 combines with J gene TRBJ1-1; 7 bases align to TRBD1. This CDR3 comprises 17 residues. From germline, CDR1 is MGHRA and CDR2 YSYEKL. V shed 3 bases, J shed 5 bases, and the junction held 15 bases outside the gene matches. CDR3 sequence reads: CASSHTGQIAGGTEAFF. The CDR3, as DNA: TGCGCCAGCAGCCATACGGGACAGATTGCCGGAGGGACTGAAGCTTTCTTT.

The J gene is TRBJ1-2, the V gene TRBV6-5; 7 nucleotides match TRBD1. Losses at the gene ends were 4 bases for V and 8 bases for J; bases not matched to a gene: 13. From germline, CDR1 is MNHEY and CDR2 SVGAGI. The CDR3 has 15 residues. CDR3 nucleotide sequence: TGTGCCAGCAGTTTCGGGACAGCGAACTCACAGGGCTACACCTTC. This sequence encodes CASSFGTANSQGYTF.

This chain links TRBV24-1 with TRBJ1-2; no clear D. CDR3 size: 13 residues. Germline CDR1 reads KGHDR; CDR2 reads SFDVKD. V lost 3 bases to trimming and J lost 7 bases, with 11 bases between them. Written as DNA, the CDR3 is TGTGCCACCAGTGATCGGAGAGCCCCTGGCTACACCTTC. Translation gives CATSDRRAPGYTF.